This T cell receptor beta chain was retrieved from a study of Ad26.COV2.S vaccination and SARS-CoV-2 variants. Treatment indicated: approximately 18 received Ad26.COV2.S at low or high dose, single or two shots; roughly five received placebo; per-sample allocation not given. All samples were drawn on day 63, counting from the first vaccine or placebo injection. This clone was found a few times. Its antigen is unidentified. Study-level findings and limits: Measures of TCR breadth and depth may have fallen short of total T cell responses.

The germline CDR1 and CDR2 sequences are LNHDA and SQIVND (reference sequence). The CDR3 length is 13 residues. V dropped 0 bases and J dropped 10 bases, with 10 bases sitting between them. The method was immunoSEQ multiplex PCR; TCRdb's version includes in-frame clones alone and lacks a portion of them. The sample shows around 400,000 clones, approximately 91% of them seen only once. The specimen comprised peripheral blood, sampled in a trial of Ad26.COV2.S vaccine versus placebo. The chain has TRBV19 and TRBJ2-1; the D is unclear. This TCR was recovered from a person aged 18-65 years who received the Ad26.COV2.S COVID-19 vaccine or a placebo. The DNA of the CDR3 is TGTGCCAGTAGTATAGATATGAAGAGGGAGCAGTTCTTC. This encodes CASSIDMKREQFF.